These 3 T cell receptor beta chains were all obtained from the same sample, sequenced in a study of blood T cell repertoires in COVID-19. Data came from immunoSEQ multiplex PCR; TCRdb stores just in-frame clones and leaves some out. The repertoire consists of roughly 70,000 clones, with 86% occurring once and the leading ten covering 6.3%. Material for sequencing was peripheral blood. These TCRs come from a man of 80 years or more with COVID-19, enrolled during active disease.

V usage is TRBV11-3 and J usage is TRBJ2-2, with 10 bases matching TRBD1. CDR1 and CDR2 from the germline V gene are SGHNT and YENEEA. The CDR3 contains 15 residues. Trimming at V came to 5 bases and at J to 3 bases, leaving 3 bases not matched to a gene. Here the CDR3 reads CASSPGQGDTGELFF. The CDR3 region has the DNA TGTGCCAGCAGCCCTGGACAGGGGGACACCGGGGAGCTGTTTTTT.

The chain couples TRBV5-8 to TRBJ1-3; 7 nucleotides line up with TRBD1. Germline V gene lookup returns CDR1 SGHTS and CDR2 YDEGEE. The CDR3 is made up of 15 amino acids. V was pared by 2 bases and J by 1 base, with 3 bases of the junction left unmatched. The chain's CDR3 is CASSFEGASGNTIYF. Written as DNA, the CDR3 is TGTGCCAGCAGCTTCGAGGGGGCTTCTGGAAACACCATATATTTT. Drawing the rest from reference TRBV5-8 and TRBJ1-3, the complete variable domain is EAGVTQSPTHLIKTRGQQATLRCSPISGHTSVYWYQQALGLGLQFLLWYDEGEERNRGNFPPRFSGRQFPNYSSELNVNALELEDSALYLCASSFEGASGNTIYFGEGSWLTVV.

This chain connects TRBV6-5 to TRBJ1-6; TRBD1 matches 7 bases. Germline CDR1 and CDR2: MNHEY and SVGAGI. The CDR3 has 15 amino acids. Trimming cost V 4 bases and J 6 bases; bases outside gene matches: 6. This chain's CDR3 is CASSFSDRRNSPLHF. The CDR3 DNA reads TGTGCCAGCAGTTTCTCGGACAGGCGTAATTCACCCCTCCACTTT.